This T cell receptor (beta chain) originates from a study of post-analysis software for immune sequencing data. Incorporated into the TCR beta cDNA libraries were unique molecular identifiers, which served to reduce PCR and sequencing biases. In TCRdb, the PCR reads were re-called with MiXCR into one record per CDR3 protein. Of roughly 870,000 distinct CDR3 sequences detected, roughly 50% appear once; the ten largest clones hold 4.6%. The CDR3 is made up of 14 amino acids. Germline V gene data show CDR1 as MDHEN and CDR2 as SYDVKM. The trim removed 5 bases at V and 3 bases at J, leaving 4 bases unmatched. Study results and limitations: Patients used five TRBV segments, including TRBV5-6, TRBV5-1 and TRBV20-1, more often than controls.

This clonotype was seen a handful of times. Its target is unknown. This rearrangement joins TRBV28 to TRBJ2-7; 10 positions match TRBD2. This TCR was sampled from a girl between 10 and 17 years old with multiple sclerosis. The sample comprised blood. The CDR3 loop is CASSPAGGVYEQYF. The CDR3 region has the DNA TGTGCCAGCAGTCCAGCGGGAGGGGTCTACGAGCAGTACTTC.